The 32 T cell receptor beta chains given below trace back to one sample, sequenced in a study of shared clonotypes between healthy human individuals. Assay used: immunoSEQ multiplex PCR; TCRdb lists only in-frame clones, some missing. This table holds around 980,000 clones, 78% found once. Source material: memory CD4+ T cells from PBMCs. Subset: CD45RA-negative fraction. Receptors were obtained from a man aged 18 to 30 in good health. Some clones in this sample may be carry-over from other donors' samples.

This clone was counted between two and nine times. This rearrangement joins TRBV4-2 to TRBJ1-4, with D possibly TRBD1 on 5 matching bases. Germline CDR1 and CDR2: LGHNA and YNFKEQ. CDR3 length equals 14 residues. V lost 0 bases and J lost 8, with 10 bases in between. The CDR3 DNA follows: TGTGCCAGCAGCCAAGAACTCAGGGTGGAAAAACTGTTTTTT. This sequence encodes CASSQELRVEKLFF.

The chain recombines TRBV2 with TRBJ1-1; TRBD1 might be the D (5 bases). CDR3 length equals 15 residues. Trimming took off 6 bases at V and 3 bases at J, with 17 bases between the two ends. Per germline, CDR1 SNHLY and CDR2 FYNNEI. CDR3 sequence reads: CASSPQEGEYTEAFF. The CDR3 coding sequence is TGTGCCAGCAGCCCTCAGGAAGGGGAGTACACTGAAGCTTTCTTT.

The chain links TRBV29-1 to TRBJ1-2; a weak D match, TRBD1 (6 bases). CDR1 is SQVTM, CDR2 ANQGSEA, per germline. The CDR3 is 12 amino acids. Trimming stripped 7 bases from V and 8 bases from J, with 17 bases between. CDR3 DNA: TGCAGCGCAAACAGGGATCAGCGAGGCTACACCTTC. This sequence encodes CSANRDQRGYTF.

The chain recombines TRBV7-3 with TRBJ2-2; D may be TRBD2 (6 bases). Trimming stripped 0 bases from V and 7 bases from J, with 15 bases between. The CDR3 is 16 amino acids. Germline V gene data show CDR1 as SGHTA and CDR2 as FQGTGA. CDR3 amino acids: CASSLTSLGTFGELFF. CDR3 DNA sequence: TGTGCCAGCAGCTTAACGAGTTTGGGGACTTTCGGGGAGCTGTTTTTT.

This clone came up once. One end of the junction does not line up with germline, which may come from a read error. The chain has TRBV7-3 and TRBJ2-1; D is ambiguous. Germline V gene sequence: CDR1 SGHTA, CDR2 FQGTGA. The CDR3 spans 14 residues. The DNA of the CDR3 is TGTACCAGCAGCTTCCACCCGGAGAACAATGAGCAGTTCTTC. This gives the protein CTSSFHPENNEQFF. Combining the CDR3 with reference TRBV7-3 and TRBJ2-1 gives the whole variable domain GAGVSQTPSNKVTEKGKYVELRCDPISGHTALYWYRQSLGQGPEFLIYFQGTGAADDSGLPNDRFFAVRPEGSVSTLKIQRTERGDSAVYLCTSSFHPENNEQFFGPGTRLTVL.

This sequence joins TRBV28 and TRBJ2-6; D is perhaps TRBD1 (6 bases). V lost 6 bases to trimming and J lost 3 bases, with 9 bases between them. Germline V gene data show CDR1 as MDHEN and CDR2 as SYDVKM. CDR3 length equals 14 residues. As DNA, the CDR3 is TGTGCCAGCAGACAGGGAAATGGGGCCAACGTCCTGACTTTC. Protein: CASRQGNGANVLTF.

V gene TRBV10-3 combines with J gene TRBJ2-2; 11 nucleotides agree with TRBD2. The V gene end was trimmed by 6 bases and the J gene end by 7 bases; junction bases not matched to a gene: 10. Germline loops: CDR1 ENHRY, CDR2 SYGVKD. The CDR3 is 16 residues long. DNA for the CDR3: TGTGCCATCAGGGAACTAGCGGGAGATTTTGGCGGGGAGCTGTTTTTT. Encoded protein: CAIRELAGDFGGELFF.

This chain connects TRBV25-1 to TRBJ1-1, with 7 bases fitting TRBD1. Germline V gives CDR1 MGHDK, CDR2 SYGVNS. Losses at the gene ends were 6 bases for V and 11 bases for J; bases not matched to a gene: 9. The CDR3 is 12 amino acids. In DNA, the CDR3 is TGTGCCAGCAGCGAGACAGGGAGGCTGGCTTTCTTT. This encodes CASSETGRLAFF.

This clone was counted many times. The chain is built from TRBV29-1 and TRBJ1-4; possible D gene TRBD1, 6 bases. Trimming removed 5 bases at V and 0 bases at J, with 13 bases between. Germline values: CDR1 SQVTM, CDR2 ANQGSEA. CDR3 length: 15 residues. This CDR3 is CSVTGPSATNEKLFF. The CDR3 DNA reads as TGCAGCGTTACAGGGCCCTCCGCAACTAATGAAAAACTGTTTTTT.

The CDR3 bases are TGCGCCAGCAGCCATGCCGGGACAGGGGTTTTCTATGGCTACACCTTC. Encoded protein: CASSHAGTGVFYGYTF. The rearrangement links TRBV5-1 to TRBJ1-2; 10 nucleotides line up with TRBD1. The J segment lost 4 bases and the V segment lost 4 bases, leaving 10 bases of the junction unmatched. CDR1 and CDR2 from the germline V gene are SGHRS and YFSETQ. The CDR3 is made up of 16 amino acids.

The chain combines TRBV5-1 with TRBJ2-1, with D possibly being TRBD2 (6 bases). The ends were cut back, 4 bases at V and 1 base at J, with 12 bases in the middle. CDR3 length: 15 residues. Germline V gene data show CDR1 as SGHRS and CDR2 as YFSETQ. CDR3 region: CASSLLATSYNEQFF. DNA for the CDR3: TGCGCCAGCAGCCTACTAGCAACATCCTACAATGAGCAGTTCTTC.

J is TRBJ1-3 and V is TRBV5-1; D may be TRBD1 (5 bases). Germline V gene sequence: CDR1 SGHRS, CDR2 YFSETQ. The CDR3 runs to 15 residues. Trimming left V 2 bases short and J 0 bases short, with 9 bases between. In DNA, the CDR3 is TGCGCCAGCAGCTTTACAGGCCTCTCTGGAAACACCATATATTTT. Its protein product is CASSFTGLSGNTIYF.

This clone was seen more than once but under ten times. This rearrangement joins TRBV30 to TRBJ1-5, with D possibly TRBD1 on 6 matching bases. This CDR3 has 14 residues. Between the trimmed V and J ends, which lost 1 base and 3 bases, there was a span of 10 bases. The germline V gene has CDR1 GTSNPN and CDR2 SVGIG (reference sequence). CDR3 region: CAWSEDRYNQPQHF. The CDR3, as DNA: TGTGCCTGGAGTGAAGACAGGTACAATCAGCCCCAGCATTTT. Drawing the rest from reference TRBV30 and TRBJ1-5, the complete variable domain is SQTIHQWPATLVQPVGSPLSLECTVEGTSNPNLYWYRQAAGRGLQLLFYSVGIGQISSEVPQNLSASRPQDRQFILSSKKLLLSDSGFYLCAWSEDRYNQPQHFGDGTRLSIL.

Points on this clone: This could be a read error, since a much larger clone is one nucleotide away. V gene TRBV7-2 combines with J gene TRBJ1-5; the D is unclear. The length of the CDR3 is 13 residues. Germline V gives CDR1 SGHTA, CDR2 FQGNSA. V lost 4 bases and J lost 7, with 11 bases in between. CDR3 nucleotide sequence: TGTACCAGCAGCTCAAGCCCAGGACAGCCCCAGCATTTT. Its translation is CTSSSSPGQPQHF.

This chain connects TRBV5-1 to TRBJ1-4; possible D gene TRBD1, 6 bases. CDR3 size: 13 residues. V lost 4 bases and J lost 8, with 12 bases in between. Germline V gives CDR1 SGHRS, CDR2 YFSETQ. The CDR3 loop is CASSEGGTEKLFF. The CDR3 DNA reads TGCGCCAGCAGCGAAGGGGGTACAGAAAAACTGTTTTTT.

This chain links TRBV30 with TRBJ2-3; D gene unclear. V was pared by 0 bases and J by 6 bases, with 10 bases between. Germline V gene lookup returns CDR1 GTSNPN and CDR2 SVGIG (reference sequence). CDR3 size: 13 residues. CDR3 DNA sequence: TGTGCCTGGAGTGTTATTATGGTCGATACGCAGTATTTT. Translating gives CAWSVIMVDTQYF.

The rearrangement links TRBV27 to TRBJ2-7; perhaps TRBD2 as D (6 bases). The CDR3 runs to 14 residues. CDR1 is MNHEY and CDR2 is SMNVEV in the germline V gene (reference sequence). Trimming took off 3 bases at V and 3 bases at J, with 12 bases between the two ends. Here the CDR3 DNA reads TGTGCCAGCAGTTTGGGGCGGGACCACTACGAGCAGTACTTC. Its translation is CASSLGRDHYEQYF.

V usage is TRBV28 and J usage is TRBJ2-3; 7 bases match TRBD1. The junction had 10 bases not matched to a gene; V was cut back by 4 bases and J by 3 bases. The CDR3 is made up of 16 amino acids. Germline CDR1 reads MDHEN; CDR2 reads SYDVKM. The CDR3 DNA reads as TGTGCCAGCAGTTCAGGGGGTGTGACAGGAACAGATACGCAGTATTTT. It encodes CASSSGGVTGTDTQYF.

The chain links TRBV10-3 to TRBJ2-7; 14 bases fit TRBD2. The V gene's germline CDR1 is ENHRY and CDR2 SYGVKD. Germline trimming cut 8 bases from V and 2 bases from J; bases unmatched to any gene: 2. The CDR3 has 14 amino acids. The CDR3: CAIGTSGGTYEQYF. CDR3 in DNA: TGTGCCATCGGGACTAGCGGGGGCACCTACGAGCAGTACTTC.

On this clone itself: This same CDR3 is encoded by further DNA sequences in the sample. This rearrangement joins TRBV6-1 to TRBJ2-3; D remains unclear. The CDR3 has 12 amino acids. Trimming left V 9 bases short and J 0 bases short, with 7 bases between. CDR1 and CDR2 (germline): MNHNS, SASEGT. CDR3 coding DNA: TGTGCCAGTCGTTCTAGCACAGATACGCAGTATTTT. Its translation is CASRSSTDTQYF.

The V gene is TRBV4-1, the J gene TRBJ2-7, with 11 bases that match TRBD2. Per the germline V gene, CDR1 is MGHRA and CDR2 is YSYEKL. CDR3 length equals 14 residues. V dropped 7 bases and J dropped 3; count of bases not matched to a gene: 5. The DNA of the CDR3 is TGCGCCAGCAACCAGGGACTAGCGGACTACGAGCAGTACTTC. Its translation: CASNQGLADYEQYF.

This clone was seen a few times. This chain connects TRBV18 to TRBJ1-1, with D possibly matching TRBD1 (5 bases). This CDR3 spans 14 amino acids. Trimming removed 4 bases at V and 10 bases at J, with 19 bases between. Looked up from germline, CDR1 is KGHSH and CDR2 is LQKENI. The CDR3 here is CASSQVSYQGTAFF. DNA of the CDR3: TGTGCCAGCTCACAGGTCTCTTACCAGGGAACAGCTTTCTTT.

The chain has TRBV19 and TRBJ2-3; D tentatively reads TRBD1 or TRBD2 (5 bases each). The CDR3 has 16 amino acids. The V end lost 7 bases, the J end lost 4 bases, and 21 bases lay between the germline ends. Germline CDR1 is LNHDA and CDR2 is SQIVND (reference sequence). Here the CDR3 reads CASTRGTYGPADTQYF. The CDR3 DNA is TGTGCCAGTACCCGAGGGACCTACGGTCCCGCAGATACGCAGTATTTT.

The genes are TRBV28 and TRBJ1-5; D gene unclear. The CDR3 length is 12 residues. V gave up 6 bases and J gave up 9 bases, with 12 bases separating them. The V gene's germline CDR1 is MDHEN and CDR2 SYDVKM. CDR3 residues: CASRSSAGPQHF. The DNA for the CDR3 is TGTGCCAGCAGGAGCAGTGCAGGGCCCCAGCATTTT.

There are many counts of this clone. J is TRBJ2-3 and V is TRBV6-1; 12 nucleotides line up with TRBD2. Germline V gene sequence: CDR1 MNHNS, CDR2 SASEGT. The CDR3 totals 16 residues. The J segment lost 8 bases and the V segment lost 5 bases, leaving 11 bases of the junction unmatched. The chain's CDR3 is CASSQVTSGSGSTQYF. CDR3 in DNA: TGTGCCAGCAGTCAAGTGACTAGCGGGAGCGGCTCTACGCAGTATTTT.

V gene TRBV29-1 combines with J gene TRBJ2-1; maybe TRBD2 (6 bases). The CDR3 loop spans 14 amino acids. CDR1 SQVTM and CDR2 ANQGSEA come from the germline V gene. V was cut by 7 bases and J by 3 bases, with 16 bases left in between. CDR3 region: CSAIAAGIYNEQFF. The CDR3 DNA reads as TGCAGCGCCATAGCAGCGGGTATCTACAATGAGCAGTTCTTC.

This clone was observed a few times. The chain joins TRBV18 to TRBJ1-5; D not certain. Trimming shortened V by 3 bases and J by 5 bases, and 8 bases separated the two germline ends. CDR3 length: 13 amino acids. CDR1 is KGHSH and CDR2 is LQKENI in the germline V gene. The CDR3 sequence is CASSPQEDQPQHF. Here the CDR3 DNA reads TGTGCCAGCTCACCGCAAGAAGATCAGCCCCAGCATTTT.

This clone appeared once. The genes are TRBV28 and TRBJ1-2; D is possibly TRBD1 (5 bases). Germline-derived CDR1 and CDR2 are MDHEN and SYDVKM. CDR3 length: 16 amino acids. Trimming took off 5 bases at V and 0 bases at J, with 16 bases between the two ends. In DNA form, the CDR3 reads TGTGCCAGCAGTCCGGGCGGGGCGGGAGCTAACTATGGCTACACCTTC. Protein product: CASSPGGAGANYGYTF.

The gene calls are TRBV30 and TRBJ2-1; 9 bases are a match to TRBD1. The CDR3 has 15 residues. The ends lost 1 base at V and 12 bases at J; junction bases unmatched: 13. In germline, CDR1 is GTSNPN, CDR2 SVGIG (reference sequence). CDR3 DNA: TGTGCCTGGAGTGGAAGTGGACAGGGGCCCCGGGGGCAGTTCTTC. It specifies CAWSGSGQGPRGQFF.

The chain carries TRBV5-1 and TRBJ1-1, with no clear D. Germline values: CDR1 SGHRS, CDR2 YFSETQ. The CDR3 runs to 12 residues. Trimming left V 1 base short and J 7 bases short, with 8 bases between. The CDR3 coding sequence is TGCGCCAGCAGCTTGAATGGGGTTGAAGCTTTCTTT. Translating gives CASSLNGVEAFF.

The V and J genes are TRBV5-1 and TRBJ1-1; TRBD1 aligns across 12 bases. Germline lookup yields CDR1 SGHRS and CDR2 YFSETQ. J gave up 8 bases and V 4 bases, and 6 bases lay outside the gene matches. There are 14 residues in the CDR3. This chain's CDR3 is CASSEGTGGLEAFF. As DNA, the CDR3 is TGCGCCAGCAGCGAAGGGACAGGGGGCTTAGAAGCTTTCTTT.

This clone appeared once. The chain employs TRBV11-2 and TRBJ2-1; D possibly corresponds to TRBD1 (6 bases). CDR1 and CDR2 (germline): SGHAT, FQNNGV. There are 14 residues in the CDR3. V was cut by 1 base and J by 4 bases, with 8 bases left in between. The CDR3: CASSLAGQYNEQFF. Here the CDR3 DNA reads TGTGCCAGCAGCTTAGCCGGACAGTACAATGAGCAGTTCTTC.